One and the same sample provided the 29 T cell receptor beta chains below, sequenced in a study of blood T cells in healthy people across ages (dated by TCRdb to the mid-2010s). The library was prepared using 5' RACE. Sequencing took place on an Illumina HiSeq 2500. A second about 7 to 11 cycle PCR used a sample-barcoded 5' primer and a J-beta primer mix. TCRdb applied fastp at Q25 and MiXCR to the public reads, then kept only in-frame beta chains. All rows with the same CDR3 protein become a single entry with the most common DNA and genes. Across this sample there are 1.5 million or so distinct CDR3 sequences, with roughly 43% seen only once. 4% of the sample belongs to the ten largest clones. Sequenced: blood. Source of these receptors: a woman aged 18-35 years in good health.

The chain uses TRBV4-1 and TRBJ2-5; 11 nucleotides align to TRBD1. The J call may be wrong; the DNA end is better matched by TRBJ2-7. Germline CDR1 MGHRA, CDR2 YSYEKL. The CDR3 consists of 16 residues. The CDR3 nucleotides are TGCGCCAGCAGCCAAGAAGTTGGGACAGGGGGCTACGAGCAGTACTTC. Its protein is CASSQEVGTGGYEQYF.

V usage is TRBV7-2 and J usage is TRBJ1-2, with D perhaps matching TRBD1 (6 bases). CDR3 length equals 14 residues. Trimming left V 6 bases short and J 3 bases short, with 14 bases between. Germline-derived CDR1 and CDR2 are SGHTA and FQGNSA. The CDR3 reads CASSRSRGDYGYTF. The CDR3 region has the DNA TGTGCCAGCAGTCGTTCAAGGGGGGACTATGGCTACACCTTC.

This clonotype was seen a few times. V gene TRBV12-3 or TRBV12-4 combines with J gene TRBJ1-2; D remains unclear. V gave up 3 bases and J gave up 2 bases, with 10 bases separating them. The CDR3 length is 14 residues. Written as DNA, the CDR3 is TGTGCCAGCAGTTTGACGGATTTAAACTATGGCTACACCTTC. Protein product: CASSLTDLNYGYTF.

V is TRBV20-1 and J is TRBJ2-1; 7 nucleotides line up with TRBD1. The DNA end lines up better with TRBJ2-7; the J call may be wrong. The CDR3 extends over 12 amino acids. Germline CDR1 and CDR2: DFQATT and SNEGSKA (reference sequence). As DNA, the CDR3 is TGCAGTGCTAGGAAGACAGGGCCCGAGCAGTACTTC. Its protein product is CSARKTGPEQYF.

The rearrangement links TRBV7-8 to TRBJ2-1, with D possibly being TRBD2 (6 bases). Trimming took off 1 base at V and 14 bases at J, with 15 bases between the two ends. The CDR3 covers 13 residues. Germline V CDR1 and CDR2: SGHVS, FQNEAQ. CDR3 bases: TGTGCCAGCAGCTTAGAAAAAGGAGGGCGTAAGTTCTTC. This encodes CASSLEKGGRKFF.

With respect to this clonotype: At one boundary the junction diverges from the germline segment, which might be a read error. The chain is built from TRBV7-3 and TRBJ2-1; TRBD2 aligns across 9 bases. The CDR3 contains 15 residues. Germline V CDR1 and CDR2: SGHTA, FQGTGA. The CDR3 DNA reads as TGTGTCAGCAGCCTCGGGACTAGCTTCTACAATGAGCAGTTCTTC. This translates into CVSSLGTSFYNEQFF.

As concerns this clonotype: This may arise from a read error, as a much more abundant clone is one base away. This rearrangement joins TRBV18 to TRBJ2-7; no firm D call. The CDR3 contains 12 residues. Germline V CDR1 and CDR2: KGHSH, LQKENI. The V end lost 1 base, the J end lost 7 bases, and 8 bases lay between the germline ends. CDR3 nucleotides: TGTGCCAGCTCACCACTTGGGATTGAGCAGTACTTC. This translates into CASSPLGIEQYF.

This clonotype was seen ten or more times. V and J are TRBV11-1 and TRBJ2-1; the D is unclear. This CDR3 spans 12 amino acids. CDR1 is SGHAT and CDR2 is FQDESV in the germline V gene (reference sequence). With 2 bases removed from V and 8 bases from J, the gap between germline ends came to 7 bases. Here the CDR3 reads CASSLTGHEQFF. Here the CDR3 DNA reads TGTGCCAGCAGCTTAACGGGCCATGAGCAGTTCTTC.

V usage is TRBV10-3 and J usage is TRBJ1-1; unclear D gene. V was cut by 3 bases and J by 6 bases, with 8 bases left in between. Germline values: CDR1 ENHRY, CDR2 SYGVKD. CDR3 length: 12 residues. The CDR3 nucleotides read TGTGCCATCAGTGATAGTGGGCCTGAAGCTTTCTTT. As protein: CAISDSGPEAFF.

CDR3 sequence: CSASGGLASETQYF. The CDR3, as DNA: TGCAGTGCTAGTGGGGGACTAGCCTCAGAGACCCAGTACTTC. This sequence joins TRBV20-1 and TRBJ2-5; 9 positions match TRBD2. CDR1 is DFQATT, CDR2 SNEGSKA, per germline (reference sequence). The CDR3 contains 14 residues. After removal of 3 bases from V and 4 bases from J, the junction contained 6 bases not matched to a gene.

The chain has TRBV12-3 or TRBV12-4 and TRBJ2-3; D is uncertain. Deletions cut 3 bases from V and 2 bases from J, with 12 bases between. The CDR3 extends over 15 amino acids. The CDR3 here is CASSFQRSITDTQYF. In DNA, the CDR3 is TGTGCCAGCAGTTTCCAACGGAGTATCACAGATACGCAGTATTTT.

This rearrangement joins TRBV13 to TRBJ2-4; D tentatively reads TRBD1 or TRBD2 (5 bases each). V gave up 8 bases and J gave up 13 bases, with 21 bases separating them. The CDR3 runs to 13 residues. Germline CDR1 PRHDT, CDR2 FYEKMQ (reference sequence). The CDR3 loop reads CASGFRDAGKQYF. The DNA for the CDR3 is TGTGCCAGCGGGTTCCGGGACGCCGGTAAGCAGTACTTC. Combining the CDR3 with reference TRBV13 and TRBJ2-4 gives the whole variable domain AAGVIQSPRHLIKEKRETATLKCYPIPRHDTVYWYQQGPGQDPQFLISFYEKMQSDKGSIPDRFSAQQFSDYHSELNMSSLELGDSALYFCASGFRDAGKQYFGAGTRLSVL.

V and J are TRBV5-8 and TRBJ2-7; TRBD2 agrees at 8 bases. Per the germline V gene, CDR1 is SGHTS and CDR2 is YDEGEE. Trimming at V came to 0 bases and at J to 4 bases, leaving 12 bases not matched to a gene. This CDR3 has 17 amino acids. CDR3 amino acids: CASSLERESLLVYEQYF. For the CDR3, the DNA is TGTGCCAGCAGCTTGGAGCGGGAGTCGCTCTTAGTGTACGAGCAGTACTTC.

The rearrangement joins TRBV6-8 to TRBJ1-4; a weak D match, TRBD1 (5 bases). V was trimmed by 1 base and J by 5 bases, leaving 8 bases between them. Germline V gene data show CDR1 as MNHGY and CDR2 as SAAAGT. The CDR3 extends over 14 amino acids. The CDR3 DNA reads as TGTGCCAGCAGTTACTATCGGGGGAATGAAAAACTGTTTTTT. It encodes CASSYYRGNEKLFF.

J is TRBJ2-3 and V is TRBV12-3 or TRBV12-4; tentative D call: TRBD2 (6 bases). Trimming left V 3 bases short and J 5 bases short, with 12 bases between. CDR3 size: 14 residues. As DNA, the CDR3 is TGTGCCAGCAGTTTTGGGGAGGTTCAAGATACGCAGTATTTT. Its protein product is CASSFGEVQDTQYF.

The gene calls are TRBV5-5 and TRBJ2-1, with D perhaps TRBD2 (7 bases). Trimming removed 2 bases from V and 3 bases from J, with 21 bases in between. Germline V gene sequence: CDR1 SGHKS, CDR2 YYEKEE (reference sequence). This CDR3 spans 18 amino acids. The CDR3 loop is CASSFRGRASGFYNEQFF. CDR3 nucleotide sequence: TGTGCCAGCAGCTTCAGGGGTAGGGCTAGCGGATTCTACAATGAGCAGTTCTTC.

The chain combines TRBV30 with TRBJ1-6; 8 bases fit TRBD1. V gave up 2 bases and J gave up 7 bases; unmatched junction bases: 7. Germline CDR1 is GTSNPN and CDR2 is SVGIG (reference sequence). The length of the CDR3 is 15 residues. The CDR3 DNA reads TGTGCCTGGAGTAAACAGCGGACAGGGAATTCACCCCTCCACTTT. The encoded protein is CAWSKQRTGNSPLHF.

The chain joins TRBV27 to TRBJ2-1; no clear D gene. Per germline, CDR1 MNHEY and CDR2 SMNVEV (reference sequence). The V and J ends lost 6 bases and 3 bases respectively, with 15 bases between them. This CDR3 contains 15 residues. The CDR3 protein is CASSPRGNSYNEQFF. The CDR3 region has the DNA TGTGCCAGCAGCCCGAGAGGAAATAGCTACAATGAGCAGTTCTTC.

The chain couples TRBV7-9 to TRBJ2-5; TRBD2 is a possible D gene (6 bases). V lost 6 bases and J lost 2, with 19 bases in between. The length of the CDR3 is 16 residues. Germline CDR1 SEHNR, CDR2 FQNEAQ (reference sequence). The CDR3 loop is CASRDYQGGVQETQYF. The CDR3 DNA reads TGTGCCAGCAGGGACTACCAGGGCGGGGTGCAAGAGACCCAGTACTTC.

This clonotype was detected many times. CDR3 amino acids: CSAPLGATDTQYF. The CDR3 bases are TGCAGTGCTCCTCTAGGGGCCACAGATACGCAGTATTTT. The rearrangement links TRBV20-1 to TRBJ2-3; possible D gene TRBD1, 5 bases. V lost 5 bases and J lost 2, with 11 bases in between. In germline, CDR1 is DFQATT, CDR2 SNEGSKA (reference sequence). The CDR3 is made up of 13 amino acids.

This clonotype was observed a few times. The V gene is TRBV4-3, the J gene TRBJ1-1, with unresolved D. The CDR3 extends over 15 amino acids. V was trimmed by 1 base and J by 2 bases, leaving 11 bases between them. Germline values: CDR1 LGHNA, CDR2 YSLEER. CDR3 sequence reads: CASSQGGAFNTEAFF. The CDR3 region has the DNA TGCGCCAGCAGCCAAGGGGGAGCCTTCAACACTGAAGCTTTCTTT.

The chain employs TRBV2 and TRBJ2-7; D tentatively reads TRBD1 or TRBD2 (5 bases each). V lost 9 bases to trimming and J lost 5 bases, with 11 bases between them. Germline CDR1 and CDR2: SNHLY and FYNNEI. CDR3 size: 11 residues. As DNA, the CDR3 is TGTGCCAGTGGCAGGGACCACGAGCAGTACTTC. Translated: CASGRDHEQYF.

This clonotype appeared many times. The genes are TRBV12-3 or TRBV12-4 and TRBJ2-1; 7 bases are shared with TRBD2. The ends lost 6 bases at V and 5 bases at J; junction bases unmatched: 13. CDR3 length: 16 amino acids. The CDR3 nucleotides are TGTGCCAGCAGACTCAGTAGGGCTAGCGGACACAATGAGCAGTTCTTC. It codes for CASRLSRASGHNEQFF.

The genes are TRBV20-1 and TRBJ2-1, with TRBD2 identical over 13 bases. The CDR3 runs 15 residues. V lost 5 bases and J lost 10; bases outside the gene matches: 11. Germline V CDR1 and CDR2: DFQATT, SNEGSKA (reference sequence). The CDR3 spells CSAQGTSGNLYEQFF. The CDR3 DNA is TGCAGTGCTCAGGGGACTAGCGGGAATTTATACGAGCAGTTCTTC.

This clonotype appeared a few times. J is TRBJ1-5 and V is TRBV24-1; D may be TRBD1 (6 bases). The V and J ends lost 4 bases and 4 bases respectively, with 19 bases between them. The CDR3 length is 17 residues. The germline V gene encodes CDR1 KGHDR and CDR2 SFDVKD. Here the CDR3 DNA reads TGTGCCACCAGTGACGTACAGGGTGGCTTTGGTAATCAGCCCCAGCATTTT. Its translation: CATSDVQGGFGNQPQHF.

This clonotype appeared a few times. The chain couples TRBV21-1 to TRBJ2-3; the DNA was not used to check the table's D call, TRBD1. TRBV21-1 is a documented pseudogene. The CDR3 is 15 amino acids. CDR3 DNA sequence: TGTGCCAGCAGCAAACGGGGACAGGTTACAGATACGCAGTATTTT. Encoded protein: CASSKRGQVTDTQYF.

The chain employs TRBV4-2 and TRBJ2-7; no clear D gene. V shed 3 bases and J shed 0 bases, with 18 bases lying between them. This CDR3 is 17 amino acids long. Germline values: CDR1 LGHNA, CDR2 YNFKEQ. CDR3 nucleotides: TGTGCCAGCAGCCAGGGCTCGGCTGACTCGATCTCCTACGAGCAGTACTTC. It is translated as CASSQGSADSISYEQYF.

The gene calls are TRBV6-1 and TRBJ2-7; 7 positions match TRBD1. V gave up 2 bases and J gave up 0 bases; unmatched junction bases: 7. The CDR3 is made up of 16 amino acids. Looked up from germline, CDR1 is MNHNS and CDR2 is SASEGT. The CDR3 DNA sequence: TGTGCCAGCAGTGAATGGGGACAGAAGGGCTCCTACGAGCAGTACTTC. Translation gives CASSEWGQKGSYEQYF.

Only a few counts were recorded for this clonotype. The rearrangement joins TRBV12-3 or TRBV12-4 to TRBJ2-1; weak D call: TRBD1 (7 bases). The CDR3 has 15 amino acids. Trimming removed 3 bases at V and 1 base at J, with 10 bases between. The CDR3 region has the DNA TGTGCCAGCAGTTTGCGGGGACAGTCCTACAATGAGCAGTTCTTC. Amino acid sequence: CASSLRGQSYNEQFF.